This section outlines one T cell receptor beta chain sequence together with its context. This CDR3 region has 17 residues. The germline gives CDR1 LNHNV, CDR2 YYDKDF (reference sequence). The ends were cut back, 0 bases at V and 3 bases at J, with 17 bases in the middle. As handled by the study authors: The assay estimated nucleated cells by amplifying reference gene primers. Profiling relied on immunoSEQ multiplex PCR, and the TCRdb table lists in-frame clones only, not all of them. From that table come the V and J calls and clone size; the DNA was used to work out D and trimming. In the table there are under 150,000 clones, around 83% of which are singletons. This sample is part of a study of blood T cell repertoires in COVID-19. One Seattle source followed patients from active infection through their disease course.

The sequenced sample was peripheral blood. The receptor was isolated from a woman aged 60 to 75 with COVID-19, enrolled during active disease. V is TRBV15 and J is TRBJ1-2, with D possibly TRBD1 on 5 matching bases. CDR3 region: CATSRERVGGGDYGYTF. CDR3 nucleotide sequence: TGTGCCACCAGCAGAGAGCGAGTTGGCGGGGGTGACTATGGCTACACCTTC.